This T cell receptor (beta chain) was identified during a study of blood T cell repertoires in COVID-19. About the research overall: Some COVID-19 samples were acute and others convalescent; all came from the United States, Italy and Spain. The cDNA or gDNA used as material had been derived from T cells, B-cell-depleted T cells, or PBMCs.

Per the study methods: Amplification from reference gene primers served as the basis for estimated nucleated cell counts. Assay: immunoSEQ multiplex PCR; the TCRdb copy retains only in-frame clones and omits some. V, J and clone size are taken as reported in that table, and D and trimming were inferred from the DNA itself. In the table there are about 52,000 clones, 85% to 90% of which are singletons. Sequenced material: peripheral blood. The clonotype was recovered from a human donor in a cohort sampled during active COVID-19.

The CDR3: CASRTSGSRGNEQFF. CDR3 sequence (DNA): TGTGCCAGTCGGACTAGCGGGAGTAGGGGCAATGAGCAGTTCTTC. This sequence joins TRBV19 and TRBJ2-1; TRBD2 matches at 13 bases. Germline trimming cut 8 bases from V and 6 bases from J; bases unmatched to any gene: 7. This CDR3 has 15 residues. In germline, CDR1 is LNHDA, CDR2 SQIVND (reference sequence).